These 8 T cell receptor beta chains were sequenced from one sample in a study of T cell repertoires in cytomegalovirus infection. These receptors lack a known antigen. TCRdb recomputed calls from the reads with MiXCR, one row per CDR3 protein. The sample shows 75,000 to 95,000 distinct CDR3 sequences, about half of them seen only once. The sample here was CD8+ T cells from cultured PBMCs, taken from culture after CMV antigen stimulation. The receptors here all came from a human donor in good health (CMV status not recorded). Some clones in this sample may be carry-over from other donors' samples.

The V and J genes are TRBV7-9 and TRBJ2-5, with unresolved D. Deletions cut 5 bases from V and 4 bases from J, with 14 bases between. This CDR3 comprises 14 residues. Germline V CDR1 and CDR2: SEHNR, FQNEAQ (reference sequence). CDR3 in DNA: TGTGCCAGCAGCGTACCCTCGGCTTCAGAGACCCAGTACTTC. Amino acids: CASSVPSASETQYF.

V usage is TRBV20-1 and J usage is TRBJ2-7, with a tentative D call TRBD2 (5 bases). Trimming left V 0 bases short and J 5 bases short, with 11 bases between. The CDR3 runs to 13 residues. Germline assignment: CDR1 DFQATT and CDR2 SNEGSKA (reference sequence). CDR3 sequence reads: CSARDEGGHEQYF. In nucleotides, the CDR3 is TGCAGTGCTAGAGATGAGGGCGGACACGAGCAGTACTTC.

This chain links TRBV20-1 with TRBJ1-2; the D is unclear. From germline, CDR1 is DFQATT and CDR2 SNEGSKA (reference sequence). This CDR3 comprises 14 residues. Trimming took 0 bases from V and 3 from J, leaving 11 bases between them. CDR3 sequence (DNA): TGCAGTGCTAGAGATGGGAGCGGGGACTATGGCTACACCTTC. The encoded protein is CSARDGSGDYGYTF.

The gene calls are TRBV4-1 and TRBJ2-2; D might be TRBD2 (7 bases). Germline V CDR1 and CDR2: MGHRA, YSYEKL. The CDR3 contains 15 residues. V was pared by 4 bases and J by 7 bases, with 16 bases between. CDR3 protein: CASSRSGRDNGELFF. CDR3 in DNA: TGCGCCAGCAGCCGTAGCGGGCGGGACAACGGGGAGCTGTTTTTT.

This chain links TRBV7-2 with TRBJ1-1, with no clear D. The CDR3 sequence is 16 residues long. The germline V gene encodes CDR1 SGHTA and CDR2 FQGNSA. Between the trimmed V and J ends, which lost 1 base and 0 bases, there was a span of 12 bases. Here the CDR3 reads CASSLENFGLNTEAFF. The CDR3 DNA follows: TGTGCCAGCAGCTTAGAAAACTTTGGGTTGAACACTGAAGCTTTCTTT.

The V call is TRBV7-6, the J call TRBJ2-3, with no clear D. In germline, CDR1 is SGHVS, CDR2 FNYEAQ. The CDR3 is 17 residues long. With 5 bases removed from V and 2 bases from J, the gap between germline ends came to 20 bases. Written as DNA, the CDR3 is TGTGCCAGCAGCCCCCGGAGCTTTTCGTGGGACACAGATACGCAGTATTTT. It is translated as CASSPRSFSWDTDTQYF.

A note on this clonotype: One junction end does not reproduce the germline sequence, and a read error may be involved. This chain joins TRBV7-7 and TRBJ2-7; perhaps TRBD1 as D (6 bases). This CDR3 region has 13 residues. Germline V CDR1 and CDR2: SSHAT, FNYEAQ (reference sequence). The CDR3 DNA follows: TGTGCTAGCAGCTTGGCACAGGGCTACGAGCAGTACTTC. This translates into CASSLAQGYEQYF.

The chain couples TRBV28 to TRBJ2-7, with 7 bases aligning to TRBD1. The CDR3 contains 16 residues. The germline CDR1 and CDR2 sequences are MDHEN and SYDVKM. V trimming: 5 bases; J trimming: 0 bases; junction bases outside the gene matches: 10. This CDR3 reads CASSLLDRDNSYEQYF. CDR3 in DNA: TGTGCCAGCAGTCTACTCGACAGGGACAACTCCTACGAGCAGTACTTC.